The 25 T cell receptor beta chains reported below all come from one sample, sequenced in a study of blood T cell repertoires in COVID-19. Profiling relied on immunoSEQ multiplex PCR, and the TCRdb table lists in-frame clones only, not all of them. Of 100,000 to 120,000 clones listed, about 80% are singletons. Sequenced sample: peripheral blood. The source is a woman aged 70-85 years with acute or convalescent COVID-19.

CDR3 amino acids: CTSSDIAGSSYNEQFF. The CDR3 nucleotides read TGCACCAGCAGCGACATAGCGGGGAGCTCCTACAATGAGCAGTTCTTC. The J gene is TRBJ2-1, the V gene TRBV1; the DNA was not compared with TRBD2, the D call given in the table. TRBV1 is a listed pseudogene. The CDR3 consists of 16 residues.

The genes are TRBV5-1 and TRBJ2-7, with 7 bases matching TRBD2. This CDR3 is built from 14 residues. Trimming cost V 1 base and J 6 bases; bases outside gene matches: 7. From germline, CDR1 is SGHRS and CDR2 YFSETQ. The CDR3 DNA is TGCGCCAGCAGCTTGCAGGGCGGGGGATCCGAGCAGTACTTC. As protein: CASSLQGGGSEQYF.

The CDR3 region has the DNA TGTGCCTGGGGTTGGGGCCAGGGGGCCACTGAAGCTTTCTTT. Its translation is CAWGWGQGATEAFF. The chain employs TRBV30 and TRBJ1-1, with TRBD1 matching over 8 bases. The CDR3 loop spans 14 amino acids. V gave up 5 bases and J gave up 4 bases; unmatched junction bases: 9. Germline-derived CDR1 and CDR2 are GTSNPN and SVGIG (reference sequence).

The chain uses TRBV7-2 and TRBJ1-5, with TRBD1 matching over 9 bases. This CDR3 contains 15 residues. V shed 2 bases, J shed 4 bases, and the junction held 3 bases outside the gene matches. Germline V lookup: CDR1 SGHTA, CDR2 FQGNSA. For the CDR3, the DNA is TGTGCCAGCAGCTTATACAGGGGGCCTAATCAGCCCCAGCATTTT. Protein: CASSLYRGPNQPQHF.

V and J are TRBV6-5 and TRBJ2-7, with D possibly matching TRBD1 (6 bases). Looked up from germline, CDR1 is MNHEY and CDR2 is SVGAGI. The germline V and J ends were trimmed by 0 bases and 0 bases, with 12 bases remaining between them. This CDR3 contains 16 residues. CDR3 residues: CASSYSWGLLSYEQYF. The CDR3 coding sequence is TGTGCCAGCAGTTACTCGTGGGGGCTCCTCTCCTACGAGCAGTACTTC.

The genes are TRBV29-1 and TRBJ2-7; 9 bases match TRBD1. The CDR3 is made up of 12 amino acids. CDR1 and CDR2 from the germline V gene are SQVTM and ANQGSEA. V dropped 6 bases and J dropped 3; count of bases not matched to a gene: 3. CDR3 coding DNA: TGCAGCGTCGGGACAGGGAACTACGAGCAGTACTTC. Protein: CSVGTGNYEQYF.

The chain employs TRBV6-2 or TRBV6-3 and TRBJ2-5, with 7 positions matching TRBD1. This CDR3 spans 15 amino acids. Per the germline V gene, CDR1 is MNHEY and CDR2 is SVGEGT. V gave up 6 bases and J gave up 3 bases; unmatched junction bases: 10. In DNA, the CDR3 is TGTGCCAGCAGCTCCCAGAGGGGGCATAAAGAGACCCAGTACTTC. This encodes CASSSQRGHKETQYF.

This clone appeared a single time. The chain links TRBV10-3 to TRBJ1-2; 7 bases fit TRBD1. CDR1 is ENHRY and CDR2 is SYGVKD in the germline V gene. V was clipped by 9 bases and J by 6 bases; unmatched bases: 7. CDR3 length equals 12 residues. The CDR3 loop reads CAIRDRGDGYTF. The CDR3 bases are TGTGCCATTCGGGACAGAGGGGATGGCTACACCTTC.

The rearrangement uses TRBV5-6 and TRBJ1-6; TRBD1 might be the D (5 bases). Germline-derived CDR1 and CDR2 are SGHDT and YYEEEE. V was cut by 6 bases and J by 4 bases, with 14 bases left in between. The length of the CDR3 is 15 residues. The CDR3: CASNIWQGYNSPLHF. The CDR3 nucleotides are TGTGCCAGCAACATCTGGCAGGGTTATAATTCACCCCTCCACTTT.

V usage is TRBV4-1 and J usage is TRBJ2-3, with D possibly TRBD1 on 5 matching bases. V was pared by 1 base and J by 2 bases, with 10 bases between. CDR3 size: 15 residues. Germline V gene data show CDR1 as MGHRA and CDR2 as YSYEKL. The CDR3, as DNA: TGCGCCAGCAGCCAAGGAACAGGCCTCACAGATACGCAGTATTTT. Residues: CASSQGTGLTDTQYF.

This sequence joins TRBV11-2 and TRBJ2-3; 9 positions agree with TRBD1. This CDR3 contains 15 residues. V lost 5 bases to trimming and J lost 2 bases; unmatched junction nucleotides: 5. Germline V gene lookup returns CDR1 SGHAT and CDR2 FQNNGV. This CDR3 is CASSLRTGVTDTQYF. CDR3 bases: TGTGCCAGCAGCCTAAGGACAGGGGTCACAGATACGCAGTATTTT.

The V call is TRBV7-2, the J call TRBJ2-3, with TRBD2 matching 10 bases. Trimming cost V 4 bases and J 6 bases; bases outside gene matches: 10. The CDR3 is made up of 16 amino acids. Germline V gene sequence: CDR1 SGHTA, CDR2 FQGNSA. The CDR3 region is CASSSHSGGPTDTQYF. Written as DNA, the CDR3 is TGTGCCAGCAGCTCCCATAGCGGGGGGCCTACTGATACGCAGTATTTT.

This clone was recorded only once. The CDR3 nucleotides are TGTGCCAGCAGTCCATACCGCGGGGGGCAGAGGAATTCACCCCTCCACTTT. Translated: CASSPYRGGQRNSPLHF. The J gene is TRBJ1-6, the V gene TRBV28; a possible D gene is TRBD1 (6 bases). CDR1 is MDHEN and CDR2 is SYDVKM in the germline V gene. CDR3 length equals 17 residues. V lost 5 bases, J lost 7 bases, and 21 bases lay in between.

This chain links TRBV7-9 with TRBJ1-4; 8 nucleotides align to TRBD1. Per the germline V gene, CDR1 is SEHNR and CDR2 is FQNEAQ (reference sequence). The junction had 4 bases not matched to a gene; V was cut back by 5 bases and J by 8 bases. This CDR3 spans 13 amino acids. CDR3 coding DNA: TGTGCCAGCAGCCTCTCAGGGGGCGAAAAACTGTTTTTT. This gives the protein CASSLSGGEKLFF. The variable domain in full, with the rest retrieved from reference TRBV7-9 and TRBJ1-4, is DTGVSQNPRHKITKRGQNVTFRCDPISEHNRLYWYRQTLGQGPEFLTYFQNEAQLEKSRLLSDRFSAERPKGSFSTLEIQRTEQGDSAMYLCASSLSGGEKLFFGSGTQLSVL.

The chain combines TRBV19 with TRBJ1-5; 11 nucleotides agree with TRBD1. Germline values: CDR1 LNHDA, CDR2 SQIVND (reference sequence). The CDR3 runs 19 residues. The V and J ends lost 4 bases and 0 bases, in that order; junction bases with no gene match: 11. The CDR3 spells CASSRRTGGALYSNQPQHF. CDR3 DNA sequence: TGTGCCAGTAGTAGACGGACAGGGGGCGCGCTGTATAGCAATCAGCCCCAGCATTTT.

The J gene is TRBJ1-4, the V gene TRBV7-9; a weak D match, TRBD1 (5 bases). This CDR3 spans 15 amino acids. The V gene's germline CDR1 is SEHNR and CDR2 FQNEAQ (reference sequence). Deletions cut 5 bases from V and 4 bases from J, with 14 bases between. This CDR3 reads CASSADKKLNEKLFF. CDR3 nucleotides: TGTGCCAGCAGCGCGGACAAAAAGCTTAATGAAAAACTGTTTTTT.

The chain links TRBV3-1 (or the pseudogene TRBV3-2) to TRBJ2-5, with a weak D call TRBD2 (6 bases). V lost 1 base to trimming and J lost 5 bases, with 14 bases between them. From germline, CDR1 is LGHDT and CDR2 YNNKEL (reference sequence). This CDR3 comprises 15 residues. The CDR3 bases are TGTGCCAGCAGCCAAGGCGCGGGGCCGGGTGAGACCCAGTACTTC. This sequence encodes CASSQGAGPGETQYF.

The V gene is TRBV3-1 (or the pseudogene TRBV3-2), the J gene TRBJ1-4; D unclear. Germline CDR1 reads LGHDT; CDR2 reads YNNKEL (reference sequence). The CDR3 sequence is 14 residues long. Trimming took 0 bases from V and 5 from J, leaving 7 bases between them. For the CDR3, the DNA is TGTGCCAGCAGCCAAGATAGAGGGAATGAAAAACTGTTTTTT. It codes for CASSQDRGNEKLFF.

For the CDR3, the DNA is TGTGCCAGTAGTATTAGAGACAGGACCGCAACTAATGAAAAACTGTTTTTT. Amino acids: CASSIRDRTATNEKLFF. The V and J genes are TRBV19 and TRBJ1-4; possible D gene TRBD1, 6 bases. CDR3 length: 17 amino acids. The germline CDR1 and CDR2 sequences are LNHDA and SQIVND (reference sequence). With 3 bases removed from V and 0 bases from J, the gap between germline ends came to 14 bases.

This chain links TRBV25-1 with TRBJ1-2; D may be TRBD1 (6 bases). V dropped 2 bases and J dropped 8 bases, with 12 bases sitting between them. This CDR3 comprises 13 residues. Germline V gives CDR1 MGHDK, CDR2 SYGVNS. The CDR3 protein is CASSEHRVDGYTF. CDR3 bases: TGTGCCAGCAGTGAACACAGGGTTGACGGCTACACCTTC.

This chain joins TRBV5-6 and TRBJ2-1; tentatively, D is TRBD1 (6 bases). V shed 0 bases and J shed 5 bases, with 12 bases lying between them. The germline V gene has CDR1 SGHDT and CDR2 YYEEEE. CDR3 length equals 15 residues. CDR3 sequence (DNA): TGTGCCAGCAGCTTGGTCCTCTACAGGGACAATGAGCAGTTCTTC. The encoded protein is CASSLVLYRDNEQFF.

The rearrangement uses TRBV19 and TRBJ1-5; a weak D match, TRBD1 (5 bases). Deletions cut 3 bases from V and 3 bases from J, with 12 bases between. Germline V gene lookup returns CDR1 LNHDA and CDR2 SQIVND (reference sequence). The CDR3 has 15 amino acids. Here the CDR3 DNA reads TGTGCCAGTAGTATGGAAGGAGGGGCCAATCAGCCCCAGCATTTT. Its translation is CASSMEGGANQPQHF.

The V call is TRBV4-1, the J call TRBJ2-1; TRBD2 agrees at 8 bases. Trimming at V came to 5 bases and at J to 5 bases, leaving 8 bases not matched to a gene. There are 15 residues in the CDR3. Germline V gene lookup returns CDR1 MGHRA and CDR2 YSYEKL. In DNA, the CDR3 is TGCGCCAGCAGCACCCGGGGGGGGGCAAACAATGAGCAGTTCTTC. Translated, it gives CASSTRGGANNEQFF.

A single count supports this clone. The chain uses TRBV18 and TRBJ1-2; 12 bases line up with TRBD1. With 3 bases clipped from V and 4 bases from J, the junction kept 3 bases outside the gene matches. This CDR3 has 15 residues. Germline V gives CDR1 KGHSH, CDR2 LQKENI. CDR3: CASSPGTGGGYGYTF. For the CDR3, the DNA is TGTGCCAGCTCACCTGGGACAGGGGGCGGCTATGGCTACACCTTC.

The V gene is TRBV19, the J gene TRBJ2-5; D is unresolved. Trimming shortened V by 5 bases and J by 2 bases, and 9 bases separated the two germline ends. CDR1 and CDR2 (germline): LNHDA, SQIVND (reference sequence). The CDR3 length is 13 residues. CDR3 residues: CASSYNSQETQYF. CDR3 in DNA: TGTGCCAGTAGTTATAACAGTCAAGAGACCCAGTACTTC.